The 8 T cell receptor beta chains presented below share a single source sample, sequenced in a study of OX40 agonist ivuxolimab in advanced cancers. Measured with immunoSEQ multiplex PCR; TCRdb has only the in-frame clones, and not every one. The sample lists approximately 64,000 clones, roughly four fifths seen once, with 0.6% to 0.9% in the top ten. This sample comprised CD4+ or CD8+ T cells sorted from blood, obtained in a trial of the OX40 agonist ivuxolimab. These receptors all stem from an adult with an advanced solid tumor such as melanoma, head and neck, liver or kidney cancer.

The V call is TRBV5-1, the J call TRBJ2-1, with D possibly being TRBD2 (6 bases). Germline V gene lookup returns CDR1 SGHRS and CDR2 YFSETQ. V was shortened by 2 bases and J by 2 bases, with 11 bases between the two germline ends. The length of the CDR3 is 15 residues. The CDR3 DNA sequence: TGCGCCAGCAGCTTATCGGGGGATGCCTACAATGAGCAGTTCTTC. Translating gives CASSLSGDAYNEQFF.

CDR3 sequence reads: CASSLTGLADTQYF. The CDR3 coding sequence is TGTGCCAGCAGCTTAACGGGGCTAGCGGATACGCAGTATTTT. J is TRBJ2-3 and V is TRBV7-2; D is possibly TRBD2 (6 bases). The CDR3 extends over 14 amino acids. The V end was cut by 2 bases, the J end by 6 bases, with 12 bases between. The germline gives CDR1 SGHTA, CDR2 FQGNSA.

The gene calls are TRBV5-8 and TRBJ2-2; D may be TRBD1 (6 bases). The CDR3 length is 15 residues. Germline V lookup: CDR1 SGHTS, CDR2 YDEGEE. V shed 4 bases and J shed 1 base, with 11 bases lying between them. This CDR3 is CASSPGTRNTGELFF. In nucleotides, the CDR3 is TGTGCCAGCAGCCCCGGGACAAGGAACACCGGGGAGCTGTTTTTT.

The rearrangement links TRBV19 to TRBJ1-1, with TRBD1 matching 10 bases. The CDR3 has 18 amino acids. Per the germline V gene, CDR1 is LNHDA and CDR2 is SQIVND (reference sequence). V gave up 3 bases and J gave up 7 bases; unmatched junction bases: 17. The CDR3 loop is CASSIPSPSRDRGGEAFF. The CDR3 coding sequence is TGTGCCAGTAGTATCCCAAGTCCGTCCCGGGACAGGGGCGGTGAAGCTTTCTTT.

The V and J genes are TRBV11-1 and TRBJ2-5; D may be TRBD1 (6 bases). The germline V and J ends were trimmed by 1 base and 5 bases, with 17 bases remaining between them. The germline gives CDR1 SGHAT, CDR2 FQDESV (reference sequence). The CDR3 length is 16 residues. CDR3 sequence (DNA): TGTGCCAGCAGCTTAGGTTCGGGACACCAATGGGAGACCCAGTACTTC. Amino acid sequence: CASSLGSGHQWETQYF.

The V gene is TRBV29-1, the J gene TRBJ1-2; no firm D call. The CDR3 is 13 residues long. V lost 2 bases and J lost 9, with 16 bases in between. Germline loops: CDR1 SQVTM, CDR2 ANQGSEA. CDR3 in amino acids: CSVESLFKDRYTF. The CDR3 bases are TGCAGCGTTGAAAGCCTTTTTAAGGATCGCTACACCTTC.

The chain couples TRBV5-5 to TRBJ2-7; D may be TRBD1 (7 bases). Trimming left V 5 bases short and J 0 bases short, with 15 bases between. Germline CDR1 SGHKS, CDR2 YYEKEE (reference sequence). The CDR3 totals 15 residues. In DNA form, the CDR3 reads TGTGCCAGCAGGATACAGGGGAGGAGCTCCTACGAGCAGTACTTC. Its translation is CASRIQGRSSYEQYF.

This rearrangement joins TRBV5-1 to TRBJ2-7; TRBD2 aligns across 7 bases. V was pared by 0 bases and J by 2 bases, with 2 bases of the junction left unmatched. This CDR3 is 14 amino acids long. The germline V gene has CDR1 SGHRS and CDR2 YFSETQ. For the CDR3, the DNA is TGCGCCAGCAGCTTGGCTAGCGGCGCCTACGAGCAGTACTTC. It specifies CASSLASGAYEQYF.